This record covers a single T cell receptor (beta chain). As yet, its antigen is unknown. Here immunoSEQ multiplex PCR was the method, and the copy in TCRdb shows in-frame clones only, minus some. This sample has roughly 49,000 clones, with less than 90% found just once. This specimen comes from a study of OX40 agonist ivuxolimab in advanced cancers. Looking at the study overall: Patients received the agonistic anti-OX40 (CD134) antibody ivuxolimab. Regarding the study as a whole: The study observed clonal expansion of CD4+ and CD8+ blood T cells by week 6 at 0.1 to 3.0 mg/kg. No antigen was identified for the clonally expanded peripheral T cells.

Germline values: CDR1 SNHLY, CDR2 FYNNEI. V lost 4 bases and J 0 bases, leaving 10 bases between the germline ends. The CDR3 consists of 15 residues. The chain employs TRBV2 and TRBJ1-5; D is perhaps TRBD1 (5 bases). The sample consisted of CD4+ or CD8+ T cells sorted from blood, taken in a trial of the OX40 agonist ivuxolimab. This TCR was sampled from an adult with an advanced solid tumor such as melanoma, head and neck, liver or kidney cancer. CDR3 nucleotide sequence: TGTGCCAGCAGTGCCCGACAGAATAGCAATCAGCCCCAGCATTTT. It yields the protein CASSARQNSNQPQHF.